This TCR beta chain was captured by sequencing in a study of vaccination and CD4 T cells after COVID-19 (dated by TCRdb to between 2020 and 2023). About the study as a whole: Convalescent patients had a positive SARS-CoV-2 result on nasal swab PCR, and of these patients, nine had mild disease and one had severe disease. Each participant got two doses of either the Pfizer-BioNTech BNT162b2 vaccine (n=8) or the Moderna mRNA-1273 vaccine (n=2). The spike-specific CD4+ TCR repertoire was compared before and after mRNA vaccination in approximately ten COVID-19 convalescent patients and a handful of infection-naive healthy vaccine recipients. Post-COVID blood samples from convalescent patients were collected a median of roughly 100 days after diagnosis, with a range of 35 to 161 days. The time from the second vaccine dose to post-vaccine blood sampling had a median of 72 days and ranged from roughly 12 to 250 days. Six males and four females were included in the convalescent cohort, with two Hispanic individuals, seven Caucasians, two Asians and one multiracial person represented.

Overall results and qualifications from the work: Relatively few convalescent patients were included in the study, and early timepoints after natural infection were not analyzed. Among the post-vaccine SARS-CoV-2-reactive clones in convalescent patients, a median about 89% showed up only after vaccination, which suggests vaccine-specific priming. Of the vaccine-specific clones found in convalescent patients, nearly all (304 of 307) were mono-reactive for SARS-CoV-2 spike instead of being cross-reactive with common cold coronaviruses. Although the median number of SARS-CoV-2-reactive clonotypes went up from some 23 after infection to some 37 after vaccination, the increase was not significant.

The cysteine opens and the phenylalanine closes a CDR3 of 15 amino acids. The retained sequence is limited to the CDR3, 45 bases, with the frame set at the first base. The germline V gene encodes CDR1 LNHDA and CDR2 SQIVND (reference sequence). Trimming leaves V shorter by 6 bases and J shorter by 4 bases, with the junction holding 7 bases beyond the gene matches. Library preparation used PCR. The instrument was an Illumina iSeq 100. Per the source publication's procedure: Non-productive sequences were removed, and CDR3s that did not start with C, did not end with F or W, or were shorter than 7 amino acids were discarded. Similarity between CDR3 sequences was evaluated in R version 3.6.1 using Levenshtein distances (stringdist) and unrooted phylogenetic trees (ape). TCRdb reprocessing: public reads trimmed at Q25 with fastp, clones called with MiXCR, in-frame beta chains kept. Rows are unified per CDR3 protein, each entry keeping the most common DNA and genes. These V and J calls originate from TCRdb's pipeline instead of the authors' own analysis. Present in this sample are about 14,000 distinct CDR3 sequences, 69% of which were seen just once. The ten largest account for 1.1% of the sample.

The convalescent patients' positive SARS-CoV-2 PCR tests fell between March and December 2020, which was before the Alpha, Beta and Delta variants emerged in the United States. PBMCs were separated from whole blood using Ficoll-Paque Plus gradient centrifugation and then either used fresh or cryopreserved at -140C. With regard to this clonotype: This receptor's antigen is unknown. Base qualities are not provided; no much larger clone lies one nucleotide away.

The TCR was taken from a human donor who had recovered from COVID-19. Sequencing used CD4+ T cells from blood, obtained after SARS-CoV-2 vaccination. The chain was built from TRBV19 and TRBJ1-5; 9 central nucleotides agree with TRBD1. The bases are TGTGCCAGTAGAAACCAAGGGACAGGGAATCAGCCCCAGCATTTT. It is translated as CASRNQGTGNQPQHF. With all but the CDR3 taken from the reference TRBV19 and TRBJ1-5 genes, the full variable domain is: DGGITQSPKYLFRKEGQNVTLSCEQNLNHDAMYWYRQDPGQGLRLIYYSQIVNDFQKGDIAEGYSVSREKKESFPLTVTSAQKNPTAFYLCASRNQGTGNQPQHFGDGTRLSIL.